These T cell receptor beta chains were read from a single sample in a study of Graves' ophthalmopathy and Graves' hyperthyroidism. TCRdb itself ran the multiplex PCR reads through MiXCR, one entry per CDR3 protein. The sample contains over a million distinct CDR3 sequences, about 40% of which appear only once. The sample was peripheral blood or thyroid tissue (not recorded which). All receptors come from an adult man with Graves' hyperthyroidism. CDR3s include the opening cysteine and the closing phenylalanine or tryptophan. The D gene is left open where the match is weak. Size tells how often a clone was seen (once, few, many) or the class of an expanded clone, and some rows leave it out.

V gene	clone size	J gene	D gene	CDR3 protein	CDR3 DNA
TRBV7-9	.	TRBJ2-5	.	CASVGHGFQETQYF	TGTGCCAGCGTTGGGCACGGATTTCAAGAGACCCAGTACTTC
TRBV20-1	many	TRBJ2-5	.	CSARDRVPRGHQETQYF	TGCAGTGCTAGAGATAGGGTCCCCAGGGGCCACCAAGAGACCCAGTACTTC
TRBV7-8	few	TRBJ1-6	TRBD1	CASREPILTGGNSPLHF	TGTGCCAGCAGAGAGCCCATCCTGACAGGGGGGAATTCACCCCTCCACTTT
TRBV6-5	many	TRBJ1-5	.	CASSYARQNQPQHF	TGTGCCAGCAGTTATGCTCGCCAGAATCAGCCCCAGCATTTT
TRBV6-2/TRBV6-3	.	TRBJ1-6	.	CASSYSRQGMNSPLHF	TGTGCCAGCAGTTACTCCAGGCAGGGGATGAATTCACCCCTCCACTTT
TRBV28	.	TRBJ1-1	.	CASVFGGAHTEAFF	TGTGCCAGCGTGTTTGGGGGGGCGCACACTGAAGCTTTCTTT
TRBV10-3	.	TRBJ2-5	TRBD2	CAIRAGRGSQETQYF	TGTGCCATCCGGGCAGGGAGGGGTTCCCAAGAGACCCAGTACTTC
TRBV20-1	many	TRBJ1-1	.	CSAKGGIRDTEAFF	TGCAGTGCCAAAGGGGGAATAAGGGACACTGAAGCTTTCTTT
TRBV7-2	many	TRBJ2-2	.	CASSLAISGSGELFF	TGTGCCAGCAGCTTAGCGATTTCGGGGTCCGGGGAGCTGTTTTTT
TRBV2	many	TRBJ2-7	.	CASTGDSYEQYF	TGTGCCAGCACCGGGGACTCCTACGAGCAGTACTTC
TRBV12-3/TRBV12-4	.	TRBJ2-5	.	CASTLATDETQYF	TGTGCCAGCACTCTAGCGACAGACGAGACCCAGTACTTC
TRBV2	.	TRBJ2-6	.	CAGGSGESGANVLTF	TGTGCCGGCGGTAGTGGGGAATCTGGGGCCAACGTCCTGACTTTC
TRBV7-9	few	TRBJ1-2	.	CASSHHLNVGYTF	TGTGCCAGCAGCCACCACCTAAACGTAGGCTACACCTTC
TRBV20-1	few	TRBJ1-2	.	CSARGGLYGYTF	TGCAGTGCTAGAGGGGGCCTTTATGGCTACACCTTC
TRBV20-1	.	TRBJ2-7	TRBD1	CSASIVTGAAYEQYF	TGCAGTGCTAGCATTGTAACAGGGGCCGCCTACGAGCAGTACTTC
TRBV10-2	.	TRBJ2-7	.	CASSAGQQREQYF	TGCGCCAGCAGTGCCGGACAGCAACGGGAGCAGTACTTC